This T cell receptor (beta chain) was identified in a study of CD8 T cells in ankylosing spondylitis. This clonotype was seen repeatedly, ten times or more. As yet, its antigen is unknown. Library preparation for TCR beta used quantitative 5'-RACE with molecular barcodes. TCRdb ran MiXCR on the 5' RACE reads and lists one entry per CDR3 protein. The sample carries 200,000 to 250,000 distinct CDR3 sequences, around 16% recorded once. The CDR3 runs to 15 residues. CDR1 is SQVTM and CDR2 is ANQGSEA in the germline V gene. V lost 0 bases to trimming and J lost 5 bases, with 14 bases between them. Study findings and constraints: A number of the motif variants had already been described in reactive arthritis synovial fluid and blood. With a CD8+ phenotype, disease-linked clones were relatively rare in peripheral blood. Blood of patients with ankylosing spondylitis appeared to be characterized by a TCR beta motif of several highly homologous variants. Significant enrichment of disease-linked clones was reported in matched ankylosing spondylitis synovial fluid.

The clonotype originates from a male donor with ankylosing spondylitis. The chain has TRBV29-1 and TRBJ2-1; D perhaps matches TRBD2 (5 bases). Sequencing was done on a sample of blood, either unsorted or a sorted T cell fraction (not recorded which). The CDR3 bases are TGCAGCGTTGAAGACCCCATTAGGGAGAACAATGAGCAGTTCTTC. This sequence encodes CSVEDPIRENNEQFF.